These 28 T cell receptor beta chains originate from one sample sequenced in a study of T-cell memory formation after mild COVID-19. Each CDR3 protein is one row after TCRdb ran MiXCR on the 5' RACE reads. The repertoire includes about 560,000 distinct CDR3 sequences, 15% to 20% of them detected once, and roughly 7.8% sits in the top ten. Sequencing input: PBMCs or a T cell subset sorted from them (not recorded which). These TCRs come from an adult woman who had mild COVID-19 (a few samples of this study predate the infection). Cell type and time point are not known.

The V and J genes are TRBV7-3 and TRBJ2-3; 9 bases line up with TRBD2. The J segment lost 0 bases and the V segment lost 0 bases, leaving 7 bases of the junction unmatched. This CDR3 contains 18 residues. From germline, CDR1 is SGHTA and CDR2 FQGTGA. The CDR3 spells CASSLTAQTSGSTDTQYF. CDR3 bases: TGTGCCAGCAGCTTAACGGCCCAGACTAGCGGAAGCACAGATACGCAGTATTTT.

This clonotype was counted a few times. The J gene is TRBJ2-3, the V gene TRBV15, with 7 bases identical to TRBD1. J lost 6 bases, V lost 5 bases, and 5 bases had no gene match. The CDR3 is 13 amino acids. CDR1 and CDR2 from the germline V gene are LNHNV and YYDKDF (reference sequence). CDR3 sequence: CATSGDRVDTQYF. DNA of the CDR3: TGTGCCACCAGCGGCGACAGGGTGGATACGCAGTATTTT.

This clonotype was counted many times. This chain joins TRBV2 and TRBJ1-3; D not resolved. The CDR3 covers 12 residues. V was shortened by 9 bases and J by 3 bases, with 9 bases between the two germline ends. Germline V gene sequence: CDR1 SNHLY, CDR2 FYNNEI. CDR3 sequence: CARKADGNTIYF. The CDR3 DNA follows: TGTGCCAGGAAGGCCGATGGAAACACCATATATTTT.

This sequence joins TRBV6-5 and TRBJ2-2, with D perhaps matching TRBD1 (6 bases). Germline V gives CDR1 MNHEY, CDR2 SVGAGI. The V and J ends lost 2 bases and 0 bases respectively, with 7 bases between them. CDR3 length equals 15 residues. The CDR3 DNA follows: TGTGCCAGCAGTTACCGGACAGCGAACACCGGGGAGCTGTTTTTT. The encoded protein is CASSYRTANTGELFF.

This clonotype was observed many times. The V gene is TRBV30, the J gene TRBJ1-5, with a tentative D call TRBD1 (5 bases). V lost 0 bases and J 2 bases, leaving 5 bases between the germline ends. The CDR3 spans 13 residues. Looked up from germline, CDR1 is GTSNPN and CDR2 is SVGIG (reference sequence). The CDR3 protein is CAWSVQGNQPQHF. The CDR3 DNA follows: TGTGCCTGGAGTGTACAGGGCAATCAGCCCCAGCATTTT.

This clonotype occurred a few times. This chain links TRBV4-2 with TRBJ2-7; D gene unclear. The V gene lost 0 bases and the J gene lost 4 bases, with 7 bases spanning the gap. Germline V gene sequence: CDR1 LGHNA, CDR2 YNFKEQ. The length of the CDR3 is 13 residues. DNA of the CDR3: TGTGCCAGCAGCCAAGATGTCATGTACGAGCAGTACTTC. Its translation is CASSQDVMYEQYF.

In this sample, this clonotype turned up a few times. The chain carries TRBV7-2 and TRBJ2-1; 7 bases are a match to TRBD1. Germline V gene lookup returns CDR1 SGHTA and CDR2 FQGNSA. After removal of 1 base from V and 2 bases from J, the junction contained 2 bases not matched to a gene. CDR3 length: 15 residues. The DNA for the CDR3 is TGTGCCAGCAGCTTAGAGGGGGCCCCCTACAATGAGCAGTTCTTC. Translated, it gives CASSLEGAPYNEQFF.

The chain combines TRBV29-1 with TRBJ2-7, with TRBD2 as a possible D gene (5 bases). The CDR3 length is 11 residues. Germline CDR1 reads SQVTM; CDR2 reads ANQGSEA. Trimming cost V 6 bases and J 3 bases, with 9 bases left between them. In DNA form, the CDR3 reads TGCAGCGTGGACGGACTCTACGAGCAGTACTTC. It encodes CSVDGLYEQYF.

The CDR3 sequence: CASSESLSSNQPQHF. In DNA, the CDR3 is TGTGCCAGCAGTGAATCTTTGAGTTCCAATCAGCCCCAGCATTTT. The chain employs TRBV6-1 and TRBJ1-5; no clear D gene. Germline lookup yields CDR1 MNHNS and CDR2 SASEGT. V lost 2 bases and J lost 3, with 11 bases in between. The CDR3 spans 15 residues.

The chain joins TRBV5-1 to TRBJ2-3; D remains unclear. This CDR3 spans 14 amino acids. The V end lost 6 bases, the J end lost 0 bases, and 11 bases lay between the germline ends. Looked up from germline, CDR1 is SGHRS and CDR2 is YFSETQ. The CDR3: CASTQAQSTDTQYF. Written as DNA, the CDR3 is TGCGCCAGCACCCAGGCCCAGAGCACAGATACGCAGTATTTT. The complete variable domain, with remaining parts taken from reference TRBV5-1 and TRBJ2-3, reads KAGVTQTPRYLIKTRGQQVTLSCSPISGHRSVSWYQQTPGQGLQFLFEYFSETQRNKGNFPGRFSGRQFSNSRSEMNVSTLELGDSALYLCASTQAQSTDTQYFGPGTRLTVL.

The genes are TRBV6-4 and TRBJ2-1; tentatively, D is TRBD2 (6 bases). V was clipped by 2 bases and J by 4 bases, with 12 bases between them. CDR3 size: 15 residues. The V gene's germline CDR1 is MRHNA and CDR2 SNTAGT. The CDR3 DNA sequence: TGTGCCAGCAGTGACCGGCCTAGCGAGTACAATGAGCAGTTCTTC. Residues: CASSDRPSEYNEQFF.

This clonotype came up a few times. V and J are TRBV2 and TRBJ1-1; no reliable D call. Between the trimmed V and J ends, which lost 6 bases and 1 base, there was a span of 9 bases. Germline V gene lookup returns CDR1 SNHLY and CDR2 FYNNEI. CDR3 length equals 13 residues. The CDR3 region has the DNA TGTGCCAGCAGGGGTGACACGAACACTGAAGCTTTCTTT. This sequence encodes CASRGDTNTEAFF.

The chain carries TRBV12-1 and TRBJ2-7; the table's TRBD1 call for D was not verified on the DNA. TRBV12-1 is classified as a pseudogene. CDR3 length: 17 residues. CDR3 amino acids: CASSHSGQGAPLYEQYF. Here the CDR3 DNA reads TGTGCCAGCAGCCACTCAGGGCAGGGGGCCCCACTCTACGAGCAGTACTTC.

This clonotype was seen a handful of times. The V call is TRBV20-1, the J call TRBJ2-7; 8 positions agree with TRBD1. The germline V gene has CDR1 DFQATT and CDR2 SNEGSKA (reference sequence). V shed 5 bases, J shed 2 bases, and the junction held 11 bases outside the gene matches. The CDR3 is made up of 15 amino acids. CDR3 DNA sequence: TGCAGTGCTTTTACGGACAGGGAAGAAGCCTACGAGCAGTACTTC. This codes for CSAFTDREEAYEQYF.

This clonotype was recorded at least ten times. The chain is built from TRBV5-1 and TRBJ2-3; 9 bases match TRBD1. The CDR3 totals 14 residues. The trim removed 4 bases at V and 2 bases at J, leaving 2 bases unmatched. CDR1 and CDR2 (germline): SGHRS, YFSETQ. Written as DNA, the CDR3 is TGCGCCAGCAGCCTACAGGGGGCCACAGATACGCAGTATTTT. It yields the protein CASSLQGATDTQYF.

Concerning this clonotype itself: A read error may account for a junction end that differs from germline. CDR3 region: CASSLYRGGDLFF. For the CDR3, the DNA is TGTGCCAGCAGTTTATATCGGGGCGGGGATCTGTTTTTT. The rearrangement links TRBV12-3 or TRBV12-4 to TRBJ2-2, with D tentatively TRBD2 (6 bases). CDR3 size: 13 residues.

This clonotype has just a few counts. The chain couples TRBV6-6 to TRBJ2-5, with 11 bases lining up with TRBD2. The V gene's germline CDR1 is MNHNY and CDR2 SVGAGI (reference sequence). Trimming cost V 6 bases and J 3 bases; bases outside gene matches: 9. CDR3 length: 16 residues. The CDR3 coding sequence is TGTGCCAGCAGACAACTAGCGGGGGAGGGGAAAGAGACCCAGTACTTC. Its protein is CASRQLAGEGKETQYF.

This chain links TRBV12-3 or TRBV12-4 with TRBJ2-7; the match to TRBD1 covers 8 bases. The CDR3 is 16 amino acids. Trimming removed 1 base from V and 2 bases from J; junction bases left unmatched: 7. The CDR3 nucleotides read TGTGCCAGCAGTTTAGGGACAGGGACGGAAGCCTACGAGCAGTACTTC. It codes for CASSLGTGTEAYEQYF.

V is TRBV12-3 or TRBV12-4 and J is TRBJ2-5; D uncertain. The CDR3 totals 14 residues. Trimming took 1 base from V and 5 from J, leaving 11 bases between them. CDR3 residues: CASSLGLSWETQYF. The CDR3 DNA is TGTGCCAGCAGTTTAGGTTTGTCGTGGGAGACCCAGTACTTC.

The gene calls are TRBV2 and TRBJ2-5; D is possibly TRBD1 (6 bases). CDR3 length: 14 amino acids. V was clipped by 2 bases and J by 5 bases, with 12 bases between them. The germline CDR1 and CDR2 sequences are SNHLY and FYNNEI. CDR3 nucleotides: TGTGCCAGCAGTGAATTGGGGGCCTGGGAGACCCAGTACTTC. This sequence encodes CASSELGAWETQYF.

This clonotype was picked up a small number of times. V gene TRBV12-3 or TRBV12-4 combines with J gene TRBJ1-2, with no clear D. The CDR3 totals 11 residues. Between the trimmed V and J ends, which lost 8 bases and 10 bases, there was a span of 14 bases. CDR3 loop: CASCNPKAYTF. The DNA for the CDR3 is TGTGCCAGCTGCAATCCGAAGGCCTACACCTTC.

V and J are TRBV19 and TRBJ2-2, with TRBD2 matching over 11 bases. After removal of 4 bases from V and 5 bases from J, the junction contained 3 bases not matched to a gene. This CDR3 is built from 15 residues. CDR1 is LNHDA and CDR2 is SQIVND in the germline V gene (reference sequence). The CDR3 loop reads CASSTLAGETGELFF. The CDR3 nucleotides are TGTGCCAGTAGTACACTAGCGGGAGAAACCGGGGAGCTGTTTTTT.

The table lists this clonotype with a few counts. V gene TRBV27 combines with J gene TRBJ2-2, with D possibly TRBD1 on 6 matching bases. Looked up from germline, CDR1 is MNHEY and CDR2 is SMNVEV (reference sequence). V gave up 2 bases and J gave up 0 bases, with 10 bases separating them. The CDR3 sequence is 16 residues long. CDR3 amino acids: CASSLPQGTNTGELFF. CDR3 in DNA: TGTGCCAGCAGTTTACCCCAGGGGACGAACACCGGGGAGCTGTTTTTT.

This chain joins TRBV13 and TRBJ2-7; no firm D call. V was shortened by 0 bases and J by 0 bases, with 6 bases between the two germline ends. This CDR3 has 14 amino acids. Germline CDR1 and CDR2: PRHDT and FYEKMQ (reference sequence). CDR3 in DNA: TGTGCCAGCAGCTTAGGGTACCTCTCCTACGAGCAGTACTTC. Protein: CASSLGYLSYEQYF.

This chain links TRBV3-1 with TRBJ2-2; TRBD1 aligns across 9 bases. The CDR3 sequence is 17 residues long. The junction had 12 bases not matched to a gene; V was cut back by 5 bases and J by 5 bases. Germline V CDR1 and CDR2: LGHDT, YNNKEL (reference sequence). The CDR3 protein is CASSASHGQGKTGELFF. Here the CDR3 DNA reads TGTGCCAGCAGCGCCTCGCACGGACAGGGGAAAACCGGGGAGCTGTTTTTT. Full variable domain (remainder filled in from reference TRBV3-1 and TRBJ2-2): DTAVSQTPKYLVTQMGNDKSIKCEQNLGHDTMYWYKQDSKKFLKIMFSYNNKELIINETVPNRFSPKSPDKAHLNLHINSLELGDSAVYFCASSASHGQGKTGELFFGEGSRLTVL.

This clonotype showed up many times. The J gene is TRBJ2-5, the V gene TRBV30, with D unresolved. The V and J ends lost 6 bases and 2 bases respectively, with 10 bases between them. The V gene's germline CDR1 is GTSNPN and CDR2 SVGIG (reference sequence). The CDR3 loop spans 12 amino acids. The CDR3 coding sequence is TGTGCCTGTCATGACATACAAGAGACCCAGTACTTC. This encodes CACHDIQETQYF.

V is TRBV20-1 and J is TRBJ2-1, with 9 bases that match TRBD2. CDR1 and CDR2 from the germline V gene are DFQATT and SNEGSKA (reference sequence). J gave up 2 bases and V 2 bases, and 4 bases lay outside the gene matches. The CDR3 has 15 residues. The CDR3 DNA is TGCAGTGCTAGACAGACTAGCGGCGCCTACAATGAGCAGTTCTTC. Translating gives CSARQTSGAYNEQFF.

CDR3 residues: CASSLVPGTVGNTEAFF. The CDR3 DNA sequence: TGCGCCAGCAGCTTGGTCCCGGGTACGGTGGGGAACACTGAAGCTTTCTTT. This chain links TRBV5-1 with TRBJ1-1; D gene ambiguous. The CDR3 contains 17 residues. Trimming removed 0 bases from V and 1 base from J, with 16 bases in between. In germline, CDR1 is SGHRS, CDR2 YFSETQ.